Shown below are 32 T cell receptor beta chains from a single sample sequenced in a study of blood T cell repertoires in COVID-19. The method was immunoSEQ multiplex PCR; TCRdb's version includes in-frame clones alone and lacks a portion of them. The data show a few hundred thousand clones, approximately 86% seen once. Sequencing used PBMCs or T cells enriched from blood (not recorded which). Source of these receptors: a young woman who had recovered from COVID-19.

This chain joins TRBV2 and TRBJ2-3, with TRBD2 identical over 9 bases. Germline V gene data show CDR1 as SNHLY and CDR2 as FYNNEI. This CDR3 region has 16 residues. V trimming: 7 bases; J trimming: 3 bases; junction bases outside the gene matches: 11. The CDR3 loop reads CASTRLAVEGTDTQYF. The CDR3, as DNA: TGTGCCAGCACTCGACTAGCGGTGGAGGGAACAGATACGCAGTATTTT.

The chain uses TRBV5-1 and TRBJ1-1; TRBD1 is a possible D gene (5 bases). The CDR3 covers 14 residues. The V and J ends lost 2 bases and 5 bases respectively, with 13 bases between them. Germline V lookup: CDR1 SGHRS, CDR2 YFSETQ. This CDR3 reads CASSLMDTETEAFF. DNA of the CDR3: TGCGCCAGCAGCTTAATGGACACGGAGACTGAAGCTTTCTTT.

The chain uses TRBV19 and TRBJ1-2, with D possibly matching TRBD1 (6 bases). V dropped 7 bases and J dropped 1 base, with 16 bases sitting between them. The length of the CDR3 is 15 residues. CDR1 and CDR2 (germline): LNHDA, SQIVND (reference sequence). The CDR3 sequence is CASNFGQRDNYGYTF. The DNA of the CDR3 is TGTGCCAGTAATTTCGGACAGAGAGATAACTATGGCTACACCTTC.

This clone was detected a few times. V gene TRBV5-6 combines with J gene TRBJ1-5; maybe TRBD1 (6 bases). The CDR3 loop spans 14 amino acids. Germline-derived CDR1 and CDR2 are SGHDT and YYEEEE. Trimming left V 4 bases short and J 5 bases short, with 13 bases between. The CDR3: CASSTTNRDQPQHF. The CDR3 DNA follows: TGTGCCAGCAGCACCACCAACAGGGATCAGCCCCAGCATTTT.

The CDR3: CASSKAGLAGEQYF. CDR3 nucleotides: TGCGCCAGCAGCAAAGCGGGACTAGCCGGGGAGCAGTACTTC. The chain recombines TRBV4-3 with TRBJ2-7; 9 bases are a match to TRBD2. V lost 5 bases, J lost 7 bases, and 9 bases stayed unmatched. The germline gives CDR1 LGHNA, CDR2 YSLEER. This CDR3 spans 14 amino acids.

V and J are TRBV27 and TRBJ2-2, with 9 bases aligning to TRBD2. This CDR3 spans 12 amino acids. Germline-derived CDR1 and CDR2 are MNHEY and SMNVEV (reference sequence). The V gene end was trimmed by 10 bases and the J gene end by 4 bases; junction bases not matched to a gene: 1. CDR3 region: CATGLATGELFF. The CDR3 DNA sequence: TGTGCCACGGGACTAGCCACCGGGGAGCTGTTTTTT.

The chain uses TRBV19 and TRBJ1-2; 7 nucleotides align to TRBD1. This CDR3 region has 13 residues. Looked up from germline, CDR1 is LNHDA and CDR2 is SQIVND (reference sequence). J gave up 4 bases and V 3 bases, and 2 bases lay outside the gene matches. The CDR3 sequence is CASSIRDSYGYTF. CDR3 bases: TGTGCCAGTAGTATCCGGGACAGCTATGGCTACACCTTC.

The genes are TRBV5-4 and TRBJ1-2; D call uncertain. The CDR3 is 16 residues long. Germline V gene data show CDR1 as SGHNT and CDR2 as YYREEE (reference sequence). V was clipped by 2 bases and J by 3 bases, with 17 bases between them. CDR3 DNA sequence: TGTGCCAGCAGCTTACCTCAGCGAGCCTCCGACTATGGCTACACCTTC. Translated, it gives CASSLPQRASDYGYTF.

This chain connects TRBV19 to TRBJ1-1; the D gene is possibly TRBD1 (5 bases). Germline assignment: CDR1 LNHDA and CDR2 SQIVND (reference sequence). The CDR3 runs 11 residues. Trimming pared 6 bases from V and 8 bases from J, leaving 10 bases between. DNA for the CDR3: TGTGCCAGTAGGTCAGGGTTCGAAGCTTTCTTT. Protein sequence: CASRSGFEAFF.

The CDR3 sequence is CASSGTSGRAYEQYF. CDR3 DNA: TGTGCCAGTAGTGGGACTAGCGGGAGGGCCTACGAGCAGTACTTC. The chain combines TRBV19 with TRBJ2-7, with 16 bases identical to TRBD2. The germline V gene encodes CDR1 LNHDA and CDR2 SQIVND (reference sequence). With V trimmed by 5 bases and J by 2 bases, 0 bases remained unmatched. The CDR3 consists of 15 residues.

This chain links TRBV7-9 with TRBJ1-1; no firm D call. Germline V CDR1 and CDR2: SEHNR, FQNEAQ (reference sequence). Trimming took 1 base from V and 11 from J, leaving 11 bases between them. The CDR3 sequence is 12 residues long. The CDR3 DNA is TGTGCCAGCAGCTTAGATCGGCGGGAGGCTTTCTTT. Residues: CASSLDRREAFF.

The J gene is TRBJ1-2, the V gene TRBV27; the match to TRBD1 covers 8 bases. V was clipped by 1 base and J by 4 bases; unmatched bases: 5. This CDR3 is built from 15 residues. In germline, CDR1 is MNHEY, CDR2 SMNVEV (reference sequence). CDR3 residues: CASSLLGQGAYGYTF. The CDR3 DNA is TGTGCCAGCAGTTTATTAGGACAGGGAGCCTATGGCTACACCTTC.

This chain uses TRBV18 with TRBJ2-7, with D possibly TRBD2 on 5 matching bases. This CDR3 has 12 amino acids. CDR1 is KGHSH and CDR2 is LQKENI in the germline V gene. Trimming took off 3 bases at V and 6 bases at J, with 9 bases between the two ends. In DNA form, the CDR3 reads TGTGCCAGCTCACCGAGGGCTGGCGAGCAGTACTTC. Translating gives CASSPRAGEQYF.

This chain uses TRBV7-2 with TRBJ2-5; TRBD2 aligns across 16 bases. Germline V lookup: CDR1 SGHTA, CDR2 FQGNSA. This CDR3 is built from 16 residues. V dropped 5 bases and J dropped 5; count of bases not matched to a gene: 5. In DNA form, the CDR3 reads TGTGCCAGCAGCACGGGACTAGCGGGGGGGCTGGAGACCCAGTACTTC. It codes for CASSTGLAGGLETQYF.

The rearrangement uses TRBV15 and TRBJ1-1, with D perhaps matching TRBD1 (5 bases). The CDR3 totals 14 residues. With 4 bases removed from V and 5 bases from J, the gap between germline ends came to 14 bases. Germline V gene lookup returns CDR1 LNHNV and CDR2 YYDKDF (reference sequence). CDR3 bases: TGTGCCACCAGCATCGGGGCAGCGGGTACTGAAGCTTTCTTT. It translates to CATSIGAAGTEAFF.

This clone appeared a single time. The CDR3 DNA follows: TGTGCCAGCAGTCTTGACCGCGGGAGCTTCAACGAGCAGTACTTC. Its protein product is CASSLDRGSFNEQYF. The V call is TRBV7-2, the J call TRBJ2-7, with 7 bases aligning to TRBD2. The ends lost 6 bases at V and 5 bases at J; junction bases unmatched: 13. The germline V gene encodes CDR1 SGHTA and CDR2 FQGNSA. The CDR3 is made up of 15 amino acids.

The chain links TRBV30 to TRBJ1-2; D not certain. V lost 3 bases to trimming and J lost 2 bases, with 10 bases between them. CDR1 GTSNPN and CDR2 SVGIG come from the germline V gene (reference sequence). The CDR3 consists of 13 residues. Written as DNA, the CDR3 is TGTGCCTGGAGCCTCGGAGGAAACTATGGCTACACCTTC. Protein: CAWSLGGNYGYTF.

This sequence joins TRBV7-9 and TRBJ2-5; D may be TRBD2 (6 bases). V lost 5 bases, J lost 0 bases, and 13 bases lay in between. Germline loops: CDR1 SEHNR, CDR2 FQNEAQ (reference sequence). The length of the CDR3 is 15 residues. The CDR3 reads CASSVRRGYQETQYF. Here the CDR3 DNA reads TGTGCCAGCAGCGTCCGCCGGGGGTACCAAGAGACCCAGTACTTC.

The chain has TRBV6-2 or TRBV6-3 and TRBJ1-2; D not certain. Trimming pared 6 bases from V and 4 bases from J, leaving 12 bases between. The CDR3 contains 13 residues. The germline V gene encodes CDR1 MNHEY and CDR2 SVGEGT. The CDR3 DNA sequence: TGTGCCAGCAGCGAGAGTCAGGTCTATGGCTACACCTTC. Protein: CASSESQVYGYTF.

CDR3 sequence (DNA): TGCGCCAGCAGCCTTCAAATAGACTATTACAATGAGCAGTTCTTC. Its protein is CASSLQIDYYNEQFF. This chain connects TRBV4-3 to TRBJ2-1; D is perhaps TRBD2 (5 bases). The CDR3 consists of 15 residues. V was clipped by 4 bases and J by 4 bases, with 14 bases between them. CDR1 and CDR2 from the germline V gene are LGHNA and YSLEER.

This clone was seen repeatedly, ten times or more. The germline gene is not matched at one end of the junction; a read error may be the cause. The J gene is TRBJ2-7, the V gene TRBV19; possible D gene TRBD1, 5 bases. This CDR3 has 13 residues. The germline CDR1 and CDR2 sequences are LNHDA and SQIVND (reference sequence). CDR3 sequence (DNA): TGTGCCAGTAGTATATCGGCAGGGTACGGGCAGTACTTC. Translation: CASSISAGYGQYF.

The chain is built from TRBV10-3 and TRBJ1-1, with a weak D call TRBD1 (6 bases). CDR3 length: 16 residues. V shed 2 bases and J shed 0 bases, with 13 bases lying between them. Germline lookup yields CDR1 ENHRY and CDR2 SYGVKD. The CDR3 DNA is TGTGCCATCAGTGAGCGGAGGGAGGGGGTGAACACTGAAGCTTTCTTT. Its protein product is CAISERREGVNTEAFF.

This chain links TRBV20-1 with TRBJ2-7; 10 nucleotides match TRBD1. V was clipped by 7 bases and J by 4 bases; unmatched bases: 1. Germline V gene lookup returns CDR1 DFQATT and CDR2 SNEGSKA (reference sequence). The CDR3 runs 11 residues. The CDR3, as DNA: TGCAGTGGACAGGGGGCTTACGAGCAGTACTTC. It yields the protein CSGQGAYEQYF.

This chain joins TRBV4-1 and TRBJ1-1; D is ambiguous. The CDR3 runs to 14 residues. Trimming removed 3 bases from V and 4 bases from J, with 12 bases in between. Germline V gives CDR1 MGHRA, CDR2 YSYEKL. CDR3 residues: CASSQRWLSTEAFF. CDR3 sequence (DNA): TGCGCCAGCAGCCAGAGGTGGCTTAGCACTGAAGCTTTCTTT.

This clone was seen more than once but under ten times. J is TRBJ2-7 and V is TRBV4-2, with 12 bases that match TRBD2. This CDR3 comprises 16 residues. The germline CDR1 and CDR2 sequences are LGHNA and YNFKEQ. Trimming took 3 bases from V and 4 from J; bases not matched to a gene: 7. For the CDR3, the DNA is TGTGCCAGCAGCCAGGACCCGGGACTAGCGGGTTACGAGCAGTACTTC. Residues: CASSQDPGLAGYEQYF.

This chain joins TRBV30 and TRBJ1-3; 8 nucleotides match TRBD1. Germline V CDR1 and CDR2: GTSNPN, SVGIG (reference sequence). CDR3 length equals 13 residues. V lost 8 bases, J lost 3 bases, and 6 bases stayed unmatched. CDR3 residues: CAGQGLSGNTIYF. The CDR3 nucleotides are TGTGCCGGACAGGGTCTCAGTGGAAACACCATATATTTT.

The V call is TRBV6-4, the J call TRBJ2-1; the match to TRBD2 covers 9 bases. Per the germline V gene, CDR1 is MRHNA and CDR2 is SNTAGT. The CDR3 has 17 amino acids. The J segment lost 6 bases and the V segment lost 6 bases, leaving 15 bases of the junction unmatched. CDR3 sequence: CASRVWRESSGGNEQFF. CDR3 DNA: TGTGCCAGCAGGGTTTGGCGGGAAAGTAGCGGGGGCAATGAGCAGTTCTTC.

The gene calls are TRBV7-9 and TRBJ2-7; D might be TRBD2 (7 bases). The germline V gene has CDR1 SEHNR and CDR2 FQNEAQ (reference sequence). V was trimmed by 6 bases and J by 2 bases, leaving 11 bases between them. The CDR3 consists of 13 residues. This CDR3 is CASRAGDTYEQYF. The DNA for the CDR3 is TGTGCCAGCAGGGCGGGGGACACCTACGAGCAGTACTTC.

The J gene is TRBJ2-5, the V gene TRBV7-9; 11 nucleotides agree with TRBD2. Germline CDR1 SEHNR, CDR2 FQNEAQ (reference sequence). The CDR3 is 18 amino acids. The V and J ends lost 2 bases and 4 bases, in that order; junction bases with no gene match: 12. The CDR3 here is CASSLIRETLAGVETQYF. The CDR3 coding sequence is TGTGCCAGCAGCTTAATAAGAGAGACACTAGCGGGGGTAGAGACCCAGTACTTC.

The chain carries TRBV9 and TRBJ2-2, with D maybe TRBD1 (5 bases). Per the germline V gene, CDR1 is SGDLS and CDR2 is YYNGEE. Deletions cut 6 bases from V and 0 bases from J, with 6 bases between. The length of the CDR3 is 13 residues. The CDR3 region has the DNA TGTGCCAGCAAAGGGGCGAACACCGGGGAGCTGTTTTTT. It yields the protein CASKGANTGELFF.

The J gene is TRBJ2-7, the V gene TRBV28, with 9 nucleotides matching TRBD1. Trimming cost V 0 bases and J 5 bases; bases outside gene matches: 5. The CDR3 covers 15 residues. Germline assignment: CDR1 MDHEN and CDR2 SYDVKM. CDR3: CASSLWGTGKNEQYF. For the CDR3, the DNA is TGTGCCAGCAGTTTATGGGGGACAGGGAAAAACGAGCAGTACTTC.

The chain combines TRBV7-2 with TRBJ1-5, with D perhaps TRBD1 (6 bases). The CDR3 runs to 16 residues. V dropped 2 bases and J dropped 6 bases, with 17 bases sitting between them. The germline CDR1 and CDR2 sequences are SGHTA and FQGNSA. CDR3 amino acids: CASSLSPAGVRQPQHF. The CDR3 DNA reads TGTGCCAGCAGCTTATCACCCGCAGGGGTCCGTCAGCCCCAGCATTTT.